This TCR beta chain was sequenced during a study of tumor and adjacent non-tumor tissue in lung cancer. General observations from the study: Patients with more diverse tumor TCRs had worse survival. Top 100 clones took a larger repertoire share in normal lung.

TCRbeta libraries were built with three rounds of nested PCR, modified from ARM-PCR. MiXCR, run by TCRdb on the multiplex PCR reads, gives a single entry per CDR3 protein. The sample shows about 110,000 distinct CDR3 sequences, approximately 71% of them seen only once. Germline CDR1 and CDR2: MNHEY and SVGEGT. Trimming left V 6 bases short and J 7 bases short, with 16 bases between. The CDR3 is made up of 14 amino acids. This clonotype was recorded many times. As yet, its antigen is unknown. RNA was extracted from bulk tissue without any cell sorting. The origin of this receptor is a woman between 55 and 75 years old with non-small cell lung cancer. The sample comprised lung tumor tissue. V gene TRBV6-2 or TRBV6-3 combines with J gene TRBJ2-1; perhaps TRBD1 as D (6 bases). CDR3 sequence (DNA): TGTGCCAGCAGCGAGGGACAAGGTGTAAATGAGCAGTTCTTC. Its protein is CASSEGQGVNEQFF.